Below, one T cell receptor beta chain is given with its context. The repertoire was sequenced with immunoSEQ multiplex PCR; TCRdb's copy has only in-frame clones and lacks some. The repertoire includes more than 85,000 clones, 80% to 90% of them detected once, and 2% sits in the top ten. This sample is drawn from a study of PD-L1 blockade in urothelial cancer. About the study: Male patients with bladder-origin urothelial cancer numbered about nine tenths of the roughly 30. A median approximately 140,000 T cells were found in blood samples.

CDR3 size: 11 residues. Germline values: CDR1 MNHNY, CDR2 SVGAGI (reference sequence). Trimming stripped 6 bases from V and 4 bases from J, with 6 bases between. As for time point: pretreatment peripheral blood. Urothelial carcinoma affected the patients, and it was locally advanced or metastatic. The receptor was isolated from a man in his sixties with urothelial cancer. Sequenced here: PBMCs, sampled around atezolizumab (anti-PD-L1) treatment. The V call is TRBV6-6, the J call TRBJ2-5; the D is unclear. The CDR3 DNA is TGTGCCAGCAGCACGGTAGAGACCCAGTACTTC. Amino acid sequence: CASSTVETQYF.